Many counts were recorded for the clone carrying this T cell receptor beta chain. Its matching antigen is unknown. The CDR3 covers 14 residues. V dropped 2 bases and J dropped 5 bases, with 11 bases sitting between them. Germline V gene sequence: CDR1 SGHTA, CDR2 FQGTGA. Individual cDNA molecules each received unique molecular identifiers attached to them. TCRdb processed the 5' RACE reads anew with MiXCR; each CDR3 protein has one entry. The sample gives 43,000 or so distinct CDR3 sequences, about 4% of which show up once; around 2.8% is in the top ten. These data come from a study of early T cells in non-severe SARS-CoV-2 infection. As for the study in general: Chains stayed unpaired after sequencing of bulk RNA from unsorted whole blood. Overall study findings and caveats: A preference for anti-spike CD8 responses marked VDJdb matching, which missed private and CD4 specificities.

Sequences were obtained from whole blood. This clonotype was obtained from an adult who was a healthcare worker with PCR-confirmed SARS-CoV-2 infection or an uninfected control (not recorded which). The chain uses TRBV7-3 and TRBJ2-3; the D gene is possibly TRBD1 (5 bases). The CDR3 sequence is CASSLSSQGDTQYF. CDR3 sequence (DNA): TGTGCCAGCAGCTTATCTTCGCAGGGAGATACGCAGTATTTT.